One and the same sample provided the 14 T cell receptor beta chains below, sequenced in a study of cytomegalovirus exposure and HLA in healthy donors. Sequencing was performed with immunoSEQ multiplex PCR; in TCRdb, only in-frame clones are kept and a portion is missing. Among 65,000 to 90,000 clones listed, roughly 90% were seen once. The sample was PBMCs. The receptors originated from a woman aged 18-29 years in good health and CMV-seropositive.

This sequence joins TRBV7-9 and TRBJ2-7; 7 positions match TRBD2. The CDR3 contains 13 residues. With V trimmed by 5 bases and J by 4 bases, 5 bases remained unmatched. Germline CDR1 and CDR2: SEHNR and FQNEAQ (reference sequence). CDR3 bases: TGTGCCAGCAGCCTTCCAGCGGGGTACGAGCAGTACTTC. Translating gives CASSLPAGYEQYF.

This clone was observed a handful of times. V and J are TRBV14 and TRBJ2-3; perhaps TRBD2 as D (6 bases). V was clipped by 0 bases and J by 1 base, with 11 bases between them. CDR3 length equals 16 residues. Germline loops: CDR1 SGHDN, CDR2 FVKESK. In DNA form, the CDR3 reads TGTGCCAGCAGCCAAGATGGAGGGCTCGGCACAGATACGCAGTATTTT. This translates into CASSQDGGLGTDTQYF.

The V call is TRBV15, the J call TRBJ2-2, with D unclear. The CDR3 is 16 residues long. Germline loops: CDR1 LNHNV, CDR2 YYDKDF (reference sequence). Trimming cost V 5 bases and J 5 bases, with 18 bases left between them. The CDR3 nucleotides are TGTGCCACCAGCGAGGAAGCAAGTGGTGGGACCGGGGAGCTGTTTTTT. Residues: CATSEEASGGTGELFF. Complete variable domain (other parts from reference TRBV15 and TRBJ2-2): DAMVIQNPRYQVTQFGKPVTLSCSQTLNHNVMYWYQQKSSQAPKLLFHYYDKDFNNEADTPDNFQSRRPNTSFCFLDIRSPGLGDTAMYLCATSEEASGGTGELFFGEGSRLTVL.

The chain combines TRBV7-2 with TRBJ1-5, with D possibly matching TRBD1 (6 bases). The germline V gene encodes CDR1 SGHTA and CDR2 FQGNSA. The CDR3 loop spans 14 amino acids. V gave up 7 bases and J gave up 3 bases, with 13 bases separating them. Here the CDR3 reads CASTHTGTNQPQHF. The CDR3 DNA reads TGTGCCAGCACTCATACAGGGACCAATCAGCCCCAGCATTTT.

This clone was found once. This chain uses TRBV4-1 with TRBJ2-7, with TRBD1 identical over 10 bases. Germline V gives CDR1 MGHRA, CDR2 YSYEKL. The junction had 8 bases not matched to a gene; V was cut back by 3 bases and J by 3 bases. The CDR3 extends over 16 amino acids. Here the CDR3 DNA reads TGCGCCAGCAGCCAGGATCCGGGACAGGGGCTCTACGAGCAGTACTTC. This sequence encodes CASSQDPGQGLYEQYF.

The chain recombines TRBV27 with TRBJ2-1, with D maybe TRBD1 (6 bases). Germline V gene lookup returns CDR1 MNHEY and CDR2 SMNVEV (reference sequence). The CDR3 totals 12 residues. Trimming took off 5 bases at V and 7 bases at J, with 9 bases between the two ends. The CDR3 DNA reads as TGTGCCAGCAGTGTAGGGGGAAATGAGCAGTTCTTC. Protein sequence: CASSVGGNEQFF.

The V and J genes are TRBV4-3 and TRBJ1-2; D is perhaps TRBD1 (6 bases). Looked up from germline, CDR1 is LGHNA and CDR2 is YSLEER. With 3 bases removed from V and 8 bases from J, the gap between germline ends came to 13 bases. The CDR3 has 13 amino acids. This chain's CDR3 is CASSHTTGWGYTF. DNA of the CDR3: TGCGCCAGCAGCCATACTACAGGGTGGGGCTACACCTTC.

The CDR3 is CASSLNLEKLFF. The CDR3 DNA reads as TGTGCCAGCAGCCTAAACCTTGAAAAACTGTTTTTT. V is TRBV7-9 and J is TRBJ1-4; D gene uncertain. This CDR3 contains 12 residues. Germline lookup yields CDR1 SEHNR and CDR2 FQNEAQ (reference sequence). Trimming cost V 5 bases and J 7 bases, with 8 bases left between them.

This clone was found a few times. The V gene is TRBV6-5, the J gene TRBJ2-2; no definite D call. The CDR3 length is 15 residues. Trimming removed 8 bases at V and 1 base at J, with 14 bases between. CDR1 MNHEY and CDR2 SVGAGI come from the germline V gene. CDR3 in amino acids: CASSSGWLNTGELFF. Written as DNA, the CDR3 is TGTGCCAGCTCATCCGGGTGGTTGAACACCGGGGAGCTGTTTTTT.

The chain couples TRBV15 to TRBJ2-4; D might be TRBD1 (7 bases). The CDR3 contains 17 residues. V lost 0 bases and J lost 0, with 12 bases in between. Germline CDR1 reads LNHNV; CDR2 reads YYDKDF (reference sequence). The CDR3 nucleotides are TGTGCCACCAGCAGAGATCTTCAGGGGGGAGCCAAAAACATTCAGTACTTC. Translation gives CATSRDLQGGAKNIQYF.

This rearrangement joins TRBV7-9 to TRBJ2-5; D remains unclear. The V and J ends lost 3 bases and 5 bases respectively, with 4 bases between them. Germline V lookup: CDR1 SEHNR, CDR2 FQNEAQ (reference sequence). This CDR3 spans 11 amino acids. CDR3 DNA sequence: TGTGCCAGCAGCTTTTCTGAGACCCAGTACTTC. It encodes CASSFSETQYF.

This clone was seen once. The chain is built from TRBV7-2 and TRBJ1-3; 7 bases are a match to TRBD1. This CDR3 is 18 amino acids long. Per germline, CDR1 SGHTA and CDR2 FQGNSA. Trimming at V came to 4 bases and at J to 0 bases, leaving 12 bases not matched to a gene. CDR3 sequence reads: CASSSYLVTGLSGNTIYF. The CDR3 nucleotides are TGTGCCAGCAGCTCCTACCTGGTGACAGGGCTCTCTGGAAACACCATATATTTT.

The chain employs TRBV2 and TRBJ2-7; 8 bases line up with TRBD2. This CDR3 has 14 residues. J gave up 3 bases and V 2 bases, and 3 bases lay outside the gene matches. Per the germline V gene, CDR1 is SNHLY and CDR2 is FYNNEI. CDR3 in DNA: TGTGCCAGCAGTGAATTGGGACTAGGCTACGAGCAGTACTTC. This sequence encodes CASSELGLGYEQYF.

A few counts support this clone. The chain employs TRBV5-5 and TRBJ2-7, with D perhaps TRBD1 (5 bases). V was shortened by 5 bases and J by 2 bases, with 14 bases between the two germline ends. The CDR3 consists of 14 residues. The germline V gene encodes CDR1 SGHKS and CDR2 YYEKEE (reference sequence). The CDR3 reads CASRRQMGPYEQYF. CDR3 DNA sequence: TGTGCCAGCAGACGACAGATGGGCCCCTACGAGCAGTACTTC.